The 2 T cell receptor beta chains reported below all come from one sample, sequenced in a study of vaccination and CD4 T cells after COVID-19 (dated by TCRdb to between 2022 and 2023). Which antigens these TCRs recognize remains unknown. The library relied on PCR. TCRdb names Illumina iSeq 100 as the instrument used. TCR sequencing of DNA from cultured CD4+ T cells used the Oncomine TCR Beta short-read assay at the Johns Hopkins FTIC core. The QIAamp micro DNA kit was used to extract genomic DNA from the cultured CD4+ T cells. TCRdb reworked the public reads: Q25 trimming with fastp, MiXCR clone assembly, productive beta chains retained. Every entry covers one CDR3 protein and lists the most common genes and DNA from its rows. Recorded for this sample are 6,000 to 8,500 distinct CDR3 sequences; roughly 32% of them occurred a single time. The top ten clonotypes cover about 13% of the sample. In the paper's terms, the treatment or condition label means: approximately nine-day PBMC culture with coronavirus spike peptide pools or control peptides (ViraFEST assay). CD4+ T cells from unexposed donors were collected before the COVID-19 pandemic (2011-2018).

The sequenced sample was CD4+ T cells from blood, cultured in vitro. The source of these receptors is a human donor in good health.

This clonotype came up a few times. The chain carries TRBV7-9 and TRBJ1-1; no clear D gene. The germline V gene encodes CDR1 SEHNR and CDR2 FQNEAQ (reference sequence). V was pared by 4 bases and J by 1 base, with 10 bases between. This CDR3 region has 14 residues. CDR3 DNA sequence: TGTGCCAGCAGCTCCCGACGGACGAACACTGAAGCTTTCTTT. This translates into CASSSRRTNTEAFF. Full variable domain (remainder filled in from reference TRBV7-9 and TRBJ1-1): DTGVSQNPRHKITKRGQNVTFRCDPISEHNRLYWYRQTLGQGPEFLTYFQNEAQLEKSRLLSDRFSAERPKGSFSTLEIQRTEQGDSAMYLCASSSRRTNTEAFFGQGTRLTVV.

In its sample, this clonotype is medium-sized. The rearrangement links TRBV7-2 to TRBJ1-2; the D gene is possibly TRBD1 (6 bases). Looked up from germline, CDR1 is SGHTA and CDR2 is FQGNSA. V lost 0 bases, J lost 8 bases, and 19 bases lay in between. The CDR3 contains 16 residues. The DNA of the CDR3 is TGTGCCAGCAGCTTAGCGGCGGGAAGGGGGGCAGGAGGCTACACCTTC. As protein: CASSLAAGRGAGGYTF.